This T cell receptor beta chain emerged from a study of T cell responses to AZD1222 COVID-19 vaccine. Study findings and constraints: Most donors were white British, females outnumbered males, and clonal diversity was possibly underestimated.

As regards this clone: Its antigen is unknown.

TCRdb keeps only in-frame clones here, not all; method: immunoSEQ multiplex PCR. The table includes more than 85,000 clones, roughly 90% detected once. Material: peripheral blood, obtained on day 0 of AZD1222 vaccination. The TCR originated in an adult in good health.

CDR3 sequence (DNA): TGTGCCAGCAGCTTAGGCGTCAGTGTCTCCTACGAGCAGTACTTC. This encodes CASSLGVSVSYEQYF. The V and J genes are TRBV7-2 and TRBJ2-7; D uncertain. The CDR3 runs 15 residues. V gave up 1 base and J gave up 0 bases, with 10 bases separating them. Germline lookup yields CDR1 SGHTA and CDR2 FQGNSA.